What follows are 26 T cell receptor beta chains derived from one specimen sequenced in a study of shared clonotypes between healthy human individuals. TCRdb's table, derived via immunoSEQ multiplex PCR, lists solely in-frame clones and lacks some. The sample lists over a million clones; more than 95% were seen once. The sample taken for sequencing was naive CD4+ T cells sorted from blood. As for subset: CD45RA+ positively selected. The receptors shown here come from a man aged 30 to 39 in good health.

V gene TRBV5-1 combines with J gene TRBJ1-1; the match to TRBD1 covers 10 bases. J gave up 1 base and V 2 bases, and 8 bases lay outside the gene matches. Germline CDR1 and CDR2: SGHRS and YFSETQ. This CDR3 contains 17 residues. CDR3 nucleotide sequence: TGCGCCAGCAGCTTATCAGGGACAGGGGTCCAGAACACTGAAGCTTTCTTT. Residues: CASSLSGTGVQNTEAFF.

The J gene is TRBJ2-5, the V gene TRBV5-1, with D uncertain. Per the germline V gene, CDR1 is SGHRS and CDR2 is YFSETQ. This CDR3 contains 15 residues. V lost 7 bases, J lost 2 bases, and 18 bases lay in between. Written as DNA, the CDR3 is TGCGCCAGCTCTGTAGTTGTCTTAGGACAAGAGACCCAGTACTTC. The encoded protein is CASSVVVLGQETQYF.

The chain couples TRBV9 to TRBJ2-1; 7 bases map to TRBD2. V was clipped by 0 bases and J by 6 bases; unmatched bases: 9. From germline, CDR1 is SGDLS and CDR2 YYNGEE. This CDR3 contains 16 residues. The CDR3 DNA sequence: TGTGCCAGCAGCGTAGTGGATTGGGCTAGCGGCAATGAGCAGTTCTTC. Translating it yields CASSVVDWASGNEQFF.

The gene calls are TRBV19 and TRBJ2-2; unclear D gene. V was trimmed by 4 bases and J by 9 bases, leaving 6 bases between them. The germline V gene encodes CDR1 LNHDA and CDR2 SQIVND (reference sequence). The CDR3 has 11 residues. CDR3 sequence (DNA): TGTGCCAGTAGTAGACATTGGGAGCTGTTTTTT. This codes for CASSRHWELFF.

This chain joins TRBV29-1 and TRBJ1-5; D is perhaps TRBD1 (6 bases). There are 13 residues in the CDR3. Germline CDR1 SQVTM, CDR2 ANQGSEA. V dropped 4 bases and J dropped 0 bases, with 7 bases sitting between them. The CDR3 region has the DNA TGCAGCGTTGCAGGGGATAGCAATCAGCCCCAGCATTTT. Protein: CSVAGDSNQPQHF.

A remark on this clone: This specimen includes other DNA sequences encoding the same CDR3. This chain connects TRBV9 to TRBJ1-1; a possible D gene is TRBD1 (6 bases). CDR1 and CDR2 (germline): SGDLS, YYNGEE. V lost 4 bases and J 1 base, leaving 11 bases between the germline ends. CDR3 length equals 14 residues. CDR3 loop: CASSLGQWNTEAFF. CDR3 bases: TGTGCCAGCAGCCTAGGACAGTGGAACACTGAAGCTTTCTTT.

This clone was observed once. This chain links TRBV5-5 with TRBJ2-1; D may be TRBD1 or TRBD2 (6 bases each). This CDR3 has 17 residues. V gave up 0 bases and J gave up 2 bases, with 15 bases separating them. Per germline, CDR1 SGHKS and CDR2 YYEKEE (reference sequence). The CDR3, as DNA: TGTGCCAGCAGCTTGGTGTTTTGGGGGGACACCTACAATGAGCAGTTCTTC. As protein: CASSLVFWGDTYNEQFF. The full variable domain, completed using reference TRBV5-5 and TRBJ2-1, is DAGVTQSPTHLIKTRGQQVTLRCSPISGHKSVSWYQQVLGQGPQFIFQYYEKEERGRGNFPDRFSARQFPNYSSELNVNALLLGDSALYLCASSLVFWGDTYNEQFFGPGTRLTVL.

The chain combines TRBV6-1 with TRBJ2-7; 8 nucleotides agree with TRBD2. The CDR3 extends over 15 amino acids. The trim removed 2 bases at V and 3 bases at J, leaving 6 bases unmatched. Germline CDR1 MNHNS, CDR2 SASEGT. CDR3 DNA: TGTGCCAGCAGTGAAATCCTAGCGGGCCTCTACGAGCAGTACTTC. Translation gives CASSEILAGLYEQYF.

J is TRBJ2-5 and V is TRBV7-2; the D is unclear. Germline loops: CDR1 SGHTA, CDR2 FQGNSA. Trimming took 3 bases from V and 0 from J, leaving 11 bases between them. This CDR3 has 15 amino acids. This CDR3 reads CASSFKRLYQETQYF. CDR3 sequence (DNA): TGTGCCAGCAGCTTTAAACGGCTGTACCAAGAGACCCAGTACTTC.

The chain links TRBV20-1 to TRBJ2-7; 7 positions match TRBD2. The CDR3 loop spans 11 amino acids. The V gene's germline CDR1 is DFQATT and CDR2 SNEGSKA (reference sequence). This CDR3 is CSWAGVNKQYF. The CDR3 DNA follows: TGCAGCTGGGCGGGAGTTAATAAGCAGTACTTC.

This chain links TRBV2 with TRBJ1-1, with 8 bases fitting TRBD1. V trimming: 3 bases; J trimming: 1 base; junction bases outside the gene matches: 1. Germline lookup yields CDR1 SNHLY and CDR2 FYNNEI. The CDR3 covers 14 residues. The CDR3 DNA sequence: TGTGCCAGCAGTGATCAGGGGGCGAACACTGAAGCTTTCTTT. This codes for CASSDQGANTEAFF.

This sequence joins TRBV7-8 and TRBJ2-7; 9 nucleotides agree with TRBD2. The CDR3 runs 19 residues. The germline V gene has CDR1 SGHVS and CDR2 FQNEAQ. The junction had 19 bases not matched to a gene; V was cut back by 7 bases and J by 0 bases. CDR3 sequence: CASTVESSSGSVSSYEQYF. As DNA, the CDR3 is TGTGCCAGCACCGTGGAATCTAGTAGCGGGAGTGTTAGCTCCTACGAGCAGTACTTC.

The rearrangement links TRBV27 to TRBJ2-5; possibly TRBD1 or TRBD2 for D (5 bases each). V lost 0 bases, J lost 1 base, and 12 bases lay in between. This CDR3 is built from 16 residues. The germline CDR1 and CDR2 sequences are MNHEY and SMNVEV (reference sequence). CDR3 sequence reads: CASSLSVTRGQETQYF. Here the CDR3 DNA reads TGTGCCAGCAGTTTATCGGTAACTAGGGGCCAAGAGACCCAGTACTTC.

The chain is built from TRBV6-5 and TRBJ2-7; D unresolved. The CDR3 totals 16 residues. Germline CDR1 and CDR2: MNHEY and SVGAGI. The V end lost 2 bases, the J end lost 0 bases, and 14 bases lay between the germline ends. DNA of the CDR3: TGTGCCAGCAGTTACACCGTCTTTGGGGTCTCCTACGAGCAGTACTTC. It yields the protein CASSYTVFGVSYEQYF.

The chain links TRBV6-4 to TRBJ2-1; 7 positions match TRBD1. CDR1 is MRHNA, CDR2 SNTAGT, per germline. CDR3 size: 15 residues. With 3 bases clipped from V and 4 bases from J, the junction kept 6 bases outside the gene matches. CDR3 in amino acids: CASSDGPGGYNEQFF. For the CDR3, the DNA is TGTGCCAGCAGTGATGGGCCAGGGGGTTACAATGAGCAGTTCTTC.

The chain couples TRBV25-1 to TRBJ1-2; TRBD1 matches 8 bases. V dropped 10 bases and J dropped 0; count of bases not matched to a gene: 16. Germline V gene sequence: CDR1 MGHDK, CDR2 SYGVNS. This CDR3 is built from 17 residues. CDR3 protein: CAKTGQDLDPPNYGYTF. CDR3 bases: TGTGCCAAAACGGGACAGGACCTTGATCCACCTAACTATGGCTACACCTTC.

In its sample, this clone was seen a few times. The chain uses TRBV5-4 and TRBJ2-7; perhaps TRBD1 as D (5 bases). With 0 bases removed from V and 9 bases from J, the gap between germline ends came to 16 bases. This CDR3 is 14 amino acids long. The germline V gene encodes CDR1 SGHNT and CDR2 YYREEE (reference sequence). Written as DNA, the CDR3 is TGTGCCAGCAGCTTGGACGGGCCAGGGTCTGCGCAGTACTTC. This codes for CASSLDGPGSAQYF. The full variable domain, rest sourced from reference TRBV5-4 and TRBJ2-7, is ETGVTQSPTHLIKTRGQQVTLRCSSQSGHNTVSWYQQALGQGPQFIFQYYREEENGRGNFPPRFSGLQFPNYSSELNVNALELDDSALYLCASSLDGPGSAQYFGPGTRLTVT.

This clone was recorded only once. The chain combines TRBV5-4 with TRBJ2-2; 16 positions agree with TRBD2. Germline V gives CDR1 SGHNT, CDR2 YYREEE (reference sequence). With V trimmed by 4 bases and J by 4 bases, 4 bases remained unmatched. CDR3 length equals 17 residues. In DNA, the CDR3 is TGTGCCAGCAGCCACGGGACTAGCGGGAGGGCCACCGGGGAGCTGTTTTTT. Its translation: CASSHGTSGRATGELFF.

The rearrangement links TRBV18 to TRBJ2-1; maybe TRBD1 (5 bases). The V end was cut by 2 bases, the J end by 5 bases, with 16 bases between. Germline CDR1 and CDR2: KGHSH and LQKENI. The CDR3 runs to 16 residues. Here the CDR3 reads CASSPDRVRGHNEQFF. The CDR3 DNA reads TGTGCCAGCTCACCAGACCGGGTAAGGGGTCACAATGAGCAGTTCTTC.

The V gene is TRBV27, the J gene TRBJ2-7; TRBD2 matches at 7 bases. The ends lost 4 bases at V and 6 bases at J; junction bases unmatched: 6. The CDR3 length is 13 residues. The V gene's germline CDR1 is MNHEY and CDR2 SMNVEV (reference sequence). The CDR3 is CASSSRERREQYF. DNA for the CDR3: TGTGCCAGCAGTTCGCGGGAGCGACGCGAGCAGTACTTC.

This clone was recorded only once. The rearrangement joins TRBV4-3 to TRBJ2-2; 9 positions agree with TRBD2. Germline CDR1 LGHNA, CDR2 YSLEER. The V and J ends lost 0 bases and 1 base, in that order; junction bases with no gene match: 9. CDR3 size: 19 residues. CDR3 region: CASSQDLGSGRLNTGELFF. The CDR3 DNA is TGCGCCAGCAGCCAAGATTTAGGGAGCGGGAGGCTGAACACCGGGGAGCTGTTTTTT.

The rearrangement uses TRBV7-2 and TRBJ2-3; D gene uncertain. The germline V and J ends were trimmed by 1 base and 1 base, with 15 bases remaining between them. Germline V CDR1 and CDR2: SGHTA, FQGNSA. The CDR3 runs 17 residues. CDR3 residues: CASSLGWGSRGTDTQYF. DNA of the CDR3: TGTGCCAGCAGCTTAGGGTGGGGTAGTCGGGGCACAGATACGCAGTATTTT.

The chain carries TRBV7-8 and TRBJ2-7; D perhaps matches TRBD2 (6 bases). Germline V gene data show CDR1 as SGHVS and CDR2 as FQNEAQ. V was cut by 0 bases and J by 1 base, with 10 bases left in between. There are 15 residues in the CDR3. This CDR3 reads CASSLASGASYEQYF. DNA for the CDR3: TGTGCCAGCAGCTTAGCTAGCGGCGCGTCCTACGAGCAGTACTTC.

The chain is built from TRBV28 and TRBJ1-1; 8 bases are shared with TRBD1. CDR1 is MDHEN and CDR2 is SYDVKM in the germline V gene. The CDR3 length is 15 residues. The trim removed 3 bases at V and 4 bases at J, leaving 7 bases unmatched. The CDR3 region is CASSFSRGRGTEAFF. CDR3 nucleotide sequence: TGTGCCAGCAGTTTTTCCAGGGGGCGAGGCACTGAAGCTTTCTTT.

This rearrangement joins TRBV5-1 to TRBJ2-3, with 11 bases that match TRBD1. CDR1 and CDR2 from the germline V gene are SGHRS and YFSETQ. The CDR3 is made up of 16 amino acids. V gave up 4 bases and J gave up 2 bases; unmatched junction bases: 6. The CDR3 DNA reads TGCGCCAGCAGCCGGACAGGGGGCAGCCTCACAGATACGCAGTATTTT. Residues: CASSRTGGSLTDTQYF.

With regard to this clone: The same CDR3 is also encoded by other DNA sequences in this sample. The chain employs TRBV5-1 and TRBJ2-5; D perhaps matches TRBD2 (6 bases). This CDR3 is built from 15 residues. The germline CDR1 and CDR2 sequences are SGHRS and YFSETQ. The germline V and J ends were trimmed by 0 bases and 5 bases, with 14 bases remaining between them. As DNA, the CDR3 is TGCGCCAGCAGCTTGGCTCGGGGGTCTGGGGAGACCCAGTACTTC. It specifies CASSLARGSGETQYF.